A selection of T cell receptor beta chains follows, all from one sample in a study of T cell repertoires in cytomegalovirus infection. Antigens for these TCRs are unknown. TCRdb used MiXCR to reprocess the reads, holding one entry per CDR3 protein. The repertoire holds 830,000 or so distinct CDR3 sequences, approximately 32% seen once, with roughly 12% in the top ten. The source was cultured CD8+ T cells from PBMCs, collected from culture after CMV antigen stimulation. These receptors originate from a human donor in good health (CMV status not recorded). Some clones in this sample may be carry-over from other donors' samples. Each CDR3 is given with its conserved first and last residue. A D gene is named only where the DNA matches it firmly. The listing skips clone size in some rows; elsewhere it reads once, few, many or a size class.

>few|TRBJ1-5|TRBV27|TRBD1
CASSTGTGFHQPQHF
TGTGCCAGCAGCACCGGGACAGGGTTTCATCAGCCCCAGCATTTT
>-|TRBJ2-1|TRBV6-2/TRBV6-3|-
CASSSEGYNEQFF
TGTGCCAGCAGTTCCGAGGGGTACAATGAGCAGTTCTTC
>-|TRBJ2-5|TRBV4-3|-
CASSQTWRGPFRGETQYF
TGCGCCAGCAGCCAAACCTGGCGGGGGCCCTTTCGGGGAGAGACCCAGTACTTC
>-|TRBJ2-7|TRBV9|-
CASSVGTVYEQYF
TGTGCCAGCAGCGTAGGGACAGTCTACGAGCAGTACTTC
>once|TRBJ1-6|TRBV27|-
CASSLWGERDSPLHF
TGTGCCAGCAGCCTCTGGGGGGAACGGGATTCACCCCTCCACTTT
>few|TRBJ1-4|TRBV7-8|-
CASSLIPEVANEKLFF
TGTGCCAGCAGCCTAATTCCGGAGGTGGCTAATGAAAAACTGTTTTTT
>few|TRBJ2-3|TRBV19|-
CASSMEGASTDTQYF
TGTGCCAGTAGTATGGAGGGGGCCAGCACAGATACGCAGTATTTT
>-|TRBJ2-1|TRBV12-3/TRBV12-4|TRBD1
CASSPLGTGSGQFF
TGTGCCAGCAGCCCACTAGGGACAGGGAGTGGGCAGTTCTTC
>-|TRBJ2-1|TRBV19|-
CASSPTGNLAYEQFF
TGTGCCAGTAGTCCCACAGGGAATTTAGCGTATGAGCAGTTCTTC
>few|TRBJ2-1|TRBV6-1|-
CASSVADYNEQFF
TGTGCCAGCAGTGTGGCAGATTACAATGAGCAGTTCTTC
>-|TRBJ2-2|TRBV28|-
CTSSLTPLGGELFF
TGTACCAGCAGTTTAACCCCGTTGGGCGGGGAGCTGTTTTTT
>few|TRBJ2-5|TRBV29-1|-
CSVEGLGGGETQYF
TGCAGCGTTGAGGGGTTAGGAGGAGGGGAGACCCAGTACTTC
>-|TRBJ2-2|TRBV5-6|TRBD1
CASSLAPGQGFYGELFF
TGTGCCAGCAGCTTGGCTCCGGGACAGGGGTTTTACGGGGAGCTGTTTTTT
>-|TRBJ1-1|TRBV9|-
CASSVSGSTEAFF
TGTGCCAGCAGCGTCTCAGGGTCCACTGAAGCTTTCTTT
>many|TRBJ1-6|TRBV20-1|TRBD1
CSAPRDSSSYNSPLHF
TGCAGTGCTCCCCGGGACAGCAGCTCCTATAATTCACCCCTCCACTTT
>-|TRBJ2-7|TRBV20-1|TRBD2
CSARASGSSLGYF
TGCAGTGCTAGGGCTAGCGGGAGTTCCCTCGGGTACTTC
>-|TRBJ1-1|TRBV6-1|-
CASRVDSSNTEAFF
TGTGCCAGCAGGGTGGACAGCTCGAACACTGAAGCTTTCTTT
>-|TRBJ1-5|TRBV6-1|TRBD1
CASSHRGYQPQHF
TGTGCCAGCAGTCACAGGGGCTATCAGCCCCAGCATTTT
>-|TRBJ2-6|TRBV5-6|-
CASSGTRVRSGANVLTF
TGTGCCAGCAGCGGTACGAGGGTCAGGTCTGGGGCCAACGTCCTGACTTTC
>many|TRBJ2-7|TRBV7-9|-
CASSLGQIYEQYF
TGTGCCAGCAGCTTAGGACAGATCTACGAGCAGTACTTC